This passage covers 28 T cell receptor beta chains from one sample sequenced in a study of Ad26.COV2.S vaccination and SARS-CoV-2 variants. Regarding treatment: around 19 received Ad26.COV2.S at low or high dose, single or two shots; about 5 received placebo; per-sample allocation not given. Sampling took place 63 days after the first vaccine or placebo injection. Measured with immunoSEQ multiplex PCR; TCRdb has only the in-frame clones, and not every one. The data show 350,000 to 450,000 clones, with about 91% seen just once and under 2% held by the top ten. The source was peripheral blood, collected in a trial of Ad26.COV2.S vaccine versus placebo. The receptors come from a person aged 18 to 59 who received the Ad26.COV2.S COVID-19 vaccine or a placebo.

This chain links TRBV28 with TRBJ1-5; D is perhaps TRBD1 (5 bases). The length of the CDR3 is 16 residues. Germline lookup yields CDR1 MDHEN and CDR2 SYDVKM. Deletions cut 1 base from V and 2 bases from J, with 12 bases between. The DNA of the CDR3 is TGTGCCAGCAGTTTATCCTGGCAGGGTGGCAATCAGCCCCAGCATTTT. It specifies CASSLSWQGGNQPQHF.

This clone showed up just a few times. This chain uses TRBV7-3 with TRBJ2-3; D might be TRBD1 (5 bases). V was clipped by 1 base and J by 4 bases, with 12 bases between them. CDR1 and CDR2 from the germline V gene are SGHTA and FQGTGA. This CDR3 spans 15 amino acids. The CDR3 region is CASSLMGRGADTQYF. CDR3 coding DNA: TGTGCCAGCAGCTTAATGGGGCGAGGAGCAGATACGCAGTATTTT. Full variable domain (missing parts from reference TRBV7-3 and TRBJ2-3): GAGVSQTPSNKVTEKGKYVELRCDPISGHTALYWYRQSLGQGPEFLIYFQGTGAADDSGLPNDRFFAVRPEGSVSTLKIQRTERGDSAVYLCASSLMGRGADTQYFGPGTRLTVL.

The V gene is TRBV6-5, the J gene TRBJ1-4, with no clear D. The V and J ends lost 2 bases and 8 bases respectively, with 15 bases between them. Germline V gene lookup returns CDR1 MNHEY and CDR2 SVGAGI. The CDR3 is 15 amino acids. The CDR3 region is CASSYGRTAIEKLFF. The CDR3, as DNA: TGTGCCAGCAGTTACGGCAGGACCGCGATCGAAAAACTGTTTTTT.

The genes are TRBV5-1 and TRBJ2-3; D perhaps matches TRBD2 (6 bases). This CDR3 contains 14 residues. CDR1 and CDR2 from the germline V gene are SGHRS and YFSETQ. Trimming shortened V by 2 bases and J by 3 bases, and 10 bases separated the two germline ends. CDR3 DNA: TGCGCCAGCAGCTTTGGGAGGCTAACAGATACGCAGTATTTT. Protein: CASSFGRLTDTQYF.

The DNA for the CDR3 is TGTGCCAGCAGGAATAGCCCCGGGGAGCTGTTTTTT. Its protein product is CASRNSPGELFF. The gene calls are TRBV6-5 and TRBJ2-2; D is ambiguous. The ends were cut back, 6 bases at V and 6 bases at J, with 8 bases in the middle. The CDR3 is 12 residues long. In germline, CDR1 is MNHEY, CDR2 SVGAGI.

This chain connects TRBV6-5 to TRBJ1-5, with D possibly TRBD1 on 6 matching bases. Germline V gene data show CDR1 as MNHEY and CDR2 as SVGAGI. CDR3 size: 13 residues. Trimming cost V 6 bases and J 5 bases, with 11 bases left between them. The CDR3 DNA sequence: TGTGCCAGCAGGGTGGGACATGATCAGCCCCAGCATTTT. It is translated as CASRVGHDQPQHF.

The V gene is TRBV9, the J gene TRBJ2-3; D not certain. Germline values: CDR1 SGDLS, CDR2 YYNGEE. The length of the CDR3 is 13 residues. Trimming left V 2 bases short and J 0 bases short, with 4 bases between. The CDR3 is CASSVVSTDTQYF. In DNA form, the CDR3 reads TGTGCCAGCAGCGTTGTAAGCACAGATACGCAGTATTTT. Combining the CDR3 with reference TRBV9 and TRBJ2-3 gives the whole variable domain DSGVTQTPKHLITATGQRVTLRCSPRSGDLSVYWYQQSLDQGLQFLIQYYNGEERAKGNILERFSAQQFPDLHSELNLSSLELGDSALYFCASSVVSTDTQYFGPGTRLTVL.

Concerning this clone itself: Distinct nucleotide sequences in the sample also encode this CDR3. The chain joins TRBV27 to TRBJ2-7, with 7 bases identical to TRBD1. Germline V gene lookup returns CDR1 MNHEY and CDR2 SMNVEV (reference sequence). This CDR3 has 13 amino acids. Trimming cost V 6 bases and J 2 bases; bases outside gene matches: 4. This chain's CDR3 is CASSRTGPYEQYF. CDR3 sequence (DNA): TGTGCCAGCAGCCGGACAGGCCCCTACGAGCAGTACTTC.

The rearrangement uses TRBV7-9 and TRBJ2-7; D call uncertain. V was shortened by 1 base and J by 4 bases, with 14 bases between the two germline ends. There are 15 residues in the CDR3. Germline V CDR1 and CDR2: SEHNR, FQNEAQ (reference sequence). CDR3 DNA: TGTGCCAGCAGCTTAGAGAGCAGTCCTTGGTACGAGCAGTACTTC. Amino acid sequence: CASSLESSPWYEQYF.

In this sample, this clone turned up once. This chain connects TRBV6-1 to TRBJ1-2; maybe TRBD1 (5 bases). Trimming removed 1 base at V and 4 bases at J, with 10 bases between. The CDR3 covers 14 residues. Germline lookup yields CDR1 MNHNS and CDR2 SASEGT. The CDR3 nucleotides read TGTGCCAGCAGTGAAGACGGAAGGGGCTATGGCTACACCTTC. Its translation is CASSEDGRGYGYTF.

This sequence joins TRBV28 and TRBJ2-7; D is unclear. V was shortened by 8 bases and J by 0 bases, with 11 bases between the two germline ends. Germline V gives CDR1 MDHEN, CDR2 SYDVKM. The CDR3 consists of 13 residues. This CDR3 is CASEQLPSYEQYF. The CDR3, as DNA: TGTGCCAGCGAACAATTACCCTCCTACGAGCAGTACTTC.

J is TRBJ1-1 and V is TRBV19; D is undetermined. The CDR3 loop spans 12 amino acids. V was trimmed by 9 bases and J by 4 bases, leaving 12 bases between them. CDR1 is LNHDA and CDR2 is SQIVND in the germline V gene (reference sequence). Written as DNA, the CDR3 is TGTGCCAGCCAAATAGGTAGCACTGAAGCTTTCTTT. Amino acid sequence: CASQIGSTEAFF.

This chain uses TRBV29-1 with TRBJ2-2, with TRBD1 as a possible D gene (7 bases). Germline V gives CDR1 SQVTM, CDR2 ANQGSEA. The CDR3 has 13 residues. V was trimmed by 6 bases and J by 4 bases, leaving 12 bases between them. CDR3 residues: CSVDREATGELFF. The CDR3 DNA sequence: TGCAGCGTCGACAGGGAGGCCACCGGGGAGCTGTTTTTT.

This chain joins TRBV5-4 and TRBJ2-2, with 9 nucleotides matching TRBD2. The CDR3 runs 16 residues. The germline CDR1 and CDR2 sequences are SGHNT and YYREEE (reference sequence). Trimming cost V 4 bases and J 6 bases; bases outside gene matches: 10. DNA for the CDR3: TGTGCCAGCAGCCCTCTTAGCGGGAGTGGCGCCGGGGAGCTGTTTTTT. The encoded protein is CASSPLSGSGAGELFF.

V usage is TRBV15 and J usage is TRBJ1-1; no clear D gene. Trimming took off 4 bases at V and 14 bases at J, with 20 bases between the two ends. This CDR3 has 13 amino acids. Looked up from germline, CDR1 is LNHNV and CDR2 is YYDKDF (reference sequence). The CDR3 loop is CATSTGPTVAPFF. The CDR3 region has the DNA TGTGCCACCAGCACTGGGCCCACCGTCGCGCCGTTCTTT. The full variable domain, with the rest looked up from reference TRBV15 and TRBJ1-1, is DAMVIQNPRYQVTQFGKPVTLSCSQTLNHNVMYWYQQKSSQAPKLLFHYYDKDFNNEADTPDNFQSRRPNTSFCFLDIRSPGLGDTAMYLCATSTGPTVAPFFGQGTRLTVV.

This clone was counted a single time. This chain uses TRBV9 with TRBJ2-5, with TRBD2 matching over 8 bases. The CDR3 has 16 amino acids. Trimming cost V 2 bases and J 5 bases; bases outside gene matches: 11. Germline loops: CDR1 SGDLS, CDR2 YYNGEE. The CDR3 nucleotides are TGTGCCAGCAGCGTCAGCGGGAGAGGAAGTGTCGAGACCCAGTACTTC. It is translated as CASSVSGRGSVETQYF.

The chain is built from TRBV7-3 and TRBJ2-1, with 10 positions matching TRBD2. This CDR3 comprises 21 residues. Looked up from germline, CDR1 is SGHTA and CDR2 is FQGTGA. The ends lost 4 bases at V and 5 bases at J; junction bases unmatched: 23. CDR3 DNA sequence: TGTGCCAGCAGCTACCTGAGACTAGCGGGCGGGAAGGAAGGAACGAACAATGAGCAGTTCTTC. Translation gives CASSYLRLAGGKEGTNNEQFF.

The gene calls are TRBV4-1 and TRBJ1-1; TRBD1 aligns across 7 bases. The CDR3 runs 15 residues. Germline assignment: CDR1 MGHRA and CDR2 YSYEKL. The J segment lost 0 bases and the V segment lost 7 bases, leaving 8 bases of the junction unmatched. The CDR3: CASTSLGQMNTEAFF. For the CDR3, the DNA is TGCGCCAGCACCTCTTTGGGACAGATGAACACTGAAGCTTTCTTT.

The gene calls are TRBV13 and TRBJ1-1; D remains ambiguous. V lost 5 bases to trimming and J lost 1 base, with 8 bases between them. CDR1 and CDR2 (germline): PRHDT, FYEKMQ (reference sequence). CDR3 length: 13 amino acids. The CDR3 loop is CASSLNKNTEAFF. Here the CDR3 DNA reads TGTGCCAGCAGCCTGAACAAGAACACTGAAGCTTTCTTT.

This chain joins TRBV4-1 and TRBJ2-1; 10 bases match TRBD2. Germline V gene data show CDR1 as MGHRA and CDR2 as YSYEKL. V shed 4 bases, J shed 0 bases, and the junction held 6 bases outside the gene matches. The CDR3 length is 17 residues. CDR3 nucleotides: TGCGCCAGCAGCCCCGGACTAGCGGAAAGCTCCTACAATGAGCAGTTCTTC. Translation gives CASSPGLAESSYNEQFF.

CDR3 sequence: CASSYSSEPNYGYTF. Here the CDR3 DNA reads TGTGCCAGCAGTTACTCGTCGGAGCCTAACTATGGCTACACCTTC. The chain combines TRBV6-5 with TRBJ1-2, with D hard to call. Germline V gene lookup returns CDR1 MNHEY and CDR2 SVGAGI. Trimming pared 0 bases from V and 0 bases from J, leaving 8 bases between. This CDR3 is built from 15 residues.

This chain links TRBV12-5 with TRBJ2-7; TRBD2 might be the D (5 bases). Trimming pared 0 bases from V and 6 bases from J, leaving 9 bases between. Germline-derived CDR1 and CDR2 are LGHNT and FRNRAP. CDR3 length equals 13 residues. CDR3 sequence reads: CASGLVRGSEQYF. Written as DNA, the CDR3 is TGTGCTAGTGGTTTGGTACGAGGGTCCGAGCAGTACTTC.

V is TRBV11-2 and J is TRBJ1-1; tentatively, D is TRBD1 (5 bases). CDR1 is SGHAT, CDR2 FQNNGV, per germline. The CDR3 sequence is 15 residues long. V shed 0 bases and J shed 0 bases, with 8 bases lying between them. CDR3 sequence reads: CASSLEGGLNTEAFF. In DNA, the CDR3 is TGTGCCAGCAGCTTAGAGGGGGGTTTGAACACTGAAGCTTTCTTT.

This clone has just one count. CDR3 protein: CASSSGSTSGANVLTF. The DNA for the CDR3 is TGTGCCAGCAGTTCGGGCAGCACCTCTGGGGCCAACGTCCTGACTTTC. The V gene is TRBV28, the J gene TRBJ2-6, with D uncertain. The germline V gene encodes CDR1 MDHEN and CDR2 SYDVKM. This CDR3 spans 16 amino acids. Trimming took 4 bases from V and 0 from J, leaving 10 bases between them. Based on the CDR3 plus reference TRBV28 and TRBJ2-6, the full variable domain is DVKVTQSSRYLVKRTGEKVFLECVQDMDHENMFWYRQDPGLGLRLIYFSYDVKMKEKGDIPEGYSVSREKKERFSLILESASTNQTSMYLCASSSGSTSGANVLTFGAGSRLTVL.

The V call is TRBV6-5, the J call TRBJ1-1; the match to TRBD1 covers 8 bases. The length of the CDR3 is 15 residues. With 1 base clipped from V and 7 bases from J, the junction kept 8 bases outside the gene matches. In germline, CDR1 is MNHEY, CDR2 SVGAGI. CDR3 DNA: TGTGCCAGCAGTTACTACGGACAGGGCCGTGATGAAGCTTTCTTT. Its protein is CASSYYGQGRDEAFF.

The V call is TRBV11-3, the J call TRBJ2-1; tentative D call: TRBD1 (7 bases). Germline V gene sequence: CDR1 SGHNT, CDR2 YENEEA. This CDR3 is 16 amino acids long. V was cut by 5 bases and J by 2 bases, with 16 bases left in between. This CDR3 is CASSATRGQPYNEQFF. CDR3 bases: TGTGCCAGCAGCGCGACTAGGGGACAGCCCTACAATGAGCAGTTCTTC.

The chain couples TRBV5-1 to TRBJ2-3; no reliable D call. V was pared by 4 bases and J by 1 base, with 10 bases between. The CDR3 covers 14 residues. Germline CDR1 reads SGHRS; CDR2 reads YFSETQ. In DNA, the CDR3 is TGCGCCAGCAGCCCGAACCTCGGCACAGATACGCAGTATTTT. Protein sequence: CASSPNLGTDTQYF.

This rearrangement joins TRBV3-1 (or the pseudogene TRBV3-2) to TRBJ1-6, with TRBD1 identical over 8 bases. Germline V gene data show CDR1 as LGHDT and CDR2 as YNNKEL (reference sequence). The V gene end was trimmed by 4 bases and the J gene end by 7 bases; junction bases not matched to a gene: 6. The CDR3 is 15 amino acids. The DNA for the CDR3 is TGTGCCAGCAGCCGGGGACAGGCCGAAAATTCACCCCTCCACTTT. Its translation is CASSRGQAENSPLHF.